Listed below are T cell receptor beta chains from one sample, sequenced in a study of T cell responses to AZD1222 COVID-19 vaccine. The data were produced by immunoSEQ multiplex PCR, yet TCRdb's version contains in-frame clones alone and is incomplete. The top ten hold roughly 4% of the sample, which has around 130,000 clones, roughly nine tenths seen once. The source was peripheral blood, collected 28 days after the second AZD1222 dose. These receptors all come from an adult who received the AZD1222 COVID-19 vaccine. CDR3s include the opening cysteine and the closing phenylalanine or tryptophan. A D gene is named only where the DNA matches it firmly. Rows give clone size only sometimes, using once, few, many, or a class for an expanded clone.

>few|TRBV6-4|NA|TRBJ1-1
CASSDSLVNTEAFF
TGTGCCAGCAGTGACTCGCTCGTGAACACTGAAGCTTTCTTT
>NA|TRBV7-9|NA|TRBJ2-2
CASSPLLMVTGELFF
TGTGCCAGCAGCCCCCTCCTTATGGTTACCGGGGAGCTGTTTTTT
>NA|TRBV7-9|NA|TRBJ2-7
CASSQGQGGFRYEQYF
TGTGCCAGCAGCCAAGGACAGGGAGGGTTTCGCTACGAGCAGTACTTC
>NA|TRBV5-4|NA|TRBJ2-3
CASSLDEQYF
TGTGCCAGCAGCTTGGATGAGCAGTATTTT
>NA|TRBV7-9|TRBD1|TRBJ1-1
CASSSGTGIQMNTEAFF
TGTGCCAGCAGCAGCGGGACAGGCATCCAAATGAACACTGAAGCTTTCTTT
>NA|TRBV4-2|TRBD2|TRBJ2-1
CASSQVLSGGAHNEQFF
TGTGCCAGCAGCCAAGTTCTTAGCGGGGGGGCCCACAATGAGCAGTTCTTC
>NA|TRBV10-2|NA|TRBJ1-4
CASKDTGIESEKLFF
TGCGCCAGCAAAGACACAGGGATTGAGAGTGAAAAACTGTTTTTT
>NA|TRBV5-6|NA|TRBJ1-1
CASSSTVNTEAFF
TGTGCCAGCAGCTCGACGGTGAACACTGAAGCTTTCTTT
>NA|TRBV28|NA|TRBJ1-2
CASTAGSRGYTF
TGTGCCAGCACGGCGGGTAGCCGCGGCTACACCTTC
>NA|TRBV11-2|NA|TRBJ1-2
CASSLEGGGRGAGYTF
TGTGCCAGCAGCTTAGAAGGGGGGGGGCGCGGAGCAGGCTACACCTTC
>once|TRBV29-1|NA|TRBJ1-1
CSVKVPSDERAFF
TGCAGCGTTAAGGTCCCGTCCGATGAACGAGCTTTCTTT
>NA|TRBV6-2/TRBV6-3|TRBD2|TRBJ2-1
CASSYVAGGQQFF
TGTGCCAGCAGTTACGTGGCGGGAGGACAGCAGTTCTTC